This TCR beta chain was sequenced during a study of control samples from healthy donors and cancer patients. Assay used: immunoSEQ multiplex PCR; TCRdb lists only in-frame clones, some missing. The data hold about 130,000 clones, with about 95% observed a single time. The sample was PBMCs. This TCR derives from a man in his sixties with colorectal cancer.

In DNA, the CDR3 is TGTGCCTGGATGTCAGGGTTGGTCCTGTTACACCGAGCTTTCTTT. Translated, it gives CAWMSGLVLLHRAFF. The chain links TRBV30 to TRBJ1-1, with D maybe TRBD1 (5 bases). Germline V CDR1 and CDR2: GTSNPN, SVGIG (reference sequence). Trimming stripped 4 bases from V and 10 bases from J, with 25 bases between. The CDR3 is made up of 15 amino acids.